This T cell receptor (beta chain) was sequenced during a study of blood T cell repertoires in COVID-19. About the study: T cells, B-cell-depleted T cells, or PBMCs supplied cDNA or gDNA.

In the original workflow: Counts of nucleated cells, estimated from reference gene primer amplification, were obtained. Libraries were prepared by immunoSEQ multiplex PCR; TCRdb keeps only in-frame clonotypes and omits some of them. V and J calls and clone size come straight from that table; D and trimming were deduced from the DNA. There are 150,000 to 200,000 clones in the sample; about 89% occur only once, and less than 2% lies in the top ten. V shed 4 bases and J 8 bases; nucleotides not matched to a gene: 9. Looked up from germline, CDR1 is SNHLY and CDR2 is FYNNEI. CDR3 length equals 15 residues.

This chain uses TRBV2 with TRBJ1-5; TRBD1 agrees at 9 bases. The source of this sequence is a man aged 18-30 years who had recovered from COVID-19. Sequencing input: peripheral blood. CDR3 sequence (DNA): TGTGCCAGCAGTGCGGACAGGGGAAGTTTTAAGCCCCAGCATTTT. Amino acid sequence: CASSADRGSFKPQHF.